This T cell receptor beta chain was sequenced during a study of T-cell reconstitution after alpha-beta-depleted transplantation in children. Study conclusions and caveats: Reportedly, alpha-beta T cells present about two months post-transplant originated from several hundred expanded clones of graft origin.

This clonotype appeared many times. What it recognizes is unknown. Germline V gene data show CDR1 as MNHEY and CDR2 as SVGEGT. The CDR3 is 16 residues long. With V trimmed by 4 bases and J by 5 bases, 13 bases remained unmatched. Unique molecular identifiers were incorporated during preparation of the TCRbeta library. TCRdb processed the PCR reads anew with MiXCR; each CDR3 protein has one entry. The sample contains about 590,000 distinct CDR3 sequences, 10% to 15% of which appear only once. The V gene is TRBV6-2 or TRBV6-3, the J gene TRBJ2-7; 8 bases agree with TRBD1. The material was PBMCs, mostly from graft donor cells, obtained 360 days after TCRalphabeta/CD19-depleted stem cell transplant. The origin of this receptor is a male patient aged 10-17 years who had a stem cell transplant for acute myeloid leukemia, so the T cells may come from the graft donor. The chain's CDR3 is CASSLPPAGGLNEQYF. The CDR3 DNA reads as TGTGCCAGCAGTTTACCACCCGCAGGGGGCTTAAACGAGCAGTACTTC.